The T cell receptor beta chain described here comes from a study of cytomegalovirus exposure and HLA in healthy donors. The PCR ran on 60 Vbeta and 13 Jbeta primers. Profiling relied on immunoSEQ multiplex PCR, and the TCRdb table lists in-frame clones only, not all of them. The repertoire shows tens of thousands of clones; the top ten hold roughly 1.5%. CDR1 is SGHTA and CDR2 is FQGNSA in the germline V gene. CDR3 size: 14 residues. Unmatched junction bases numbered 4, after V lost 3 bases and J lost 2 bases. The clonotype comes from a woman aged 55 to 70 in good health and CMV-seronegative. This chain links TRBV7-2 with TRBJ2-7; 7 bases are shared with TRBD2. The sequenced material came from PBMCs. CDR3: CASSFEGGPYEQYF. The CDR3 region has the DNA TGTGCCAGCAGCTTCGAGGGAGGGCCCTACGAGCAGTACTTC.